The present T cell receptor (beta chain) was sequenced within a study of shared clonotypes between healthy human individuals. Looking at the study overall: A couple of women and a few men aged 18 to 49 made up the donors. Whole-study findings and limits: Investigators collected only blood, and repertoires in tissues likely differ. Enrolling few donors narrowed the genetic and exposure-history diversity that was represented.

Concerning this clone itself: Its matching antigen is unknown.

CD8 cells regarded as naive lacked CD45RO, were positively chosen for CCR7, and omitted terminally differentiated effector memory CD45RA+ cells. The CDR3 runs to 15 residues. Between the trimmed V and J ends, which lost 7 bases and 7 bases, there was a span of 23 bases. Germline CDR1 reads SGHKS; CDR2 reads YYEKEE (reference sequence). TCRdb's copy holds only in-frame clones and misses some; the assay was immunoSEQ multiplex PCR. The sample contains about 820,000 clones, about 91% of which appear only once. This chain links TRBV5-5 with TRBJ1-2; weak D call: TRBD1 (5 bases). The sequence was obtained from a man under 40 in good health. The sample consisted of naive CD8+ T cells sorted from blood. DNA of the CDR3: TGTGCCAGCGGGGCAGGTCCAGCTTGGATGCGTGGCTACACCTTC. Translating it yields CASGAGPAWMRGYTF. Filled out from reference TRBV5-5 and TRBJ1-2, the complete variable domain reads DAGVTQSPTHLIKTRGQQVTLRCSPISGHKSVSWYQQVLGQGPQFIFQYYEKEERGRGNFPDRFSARQFPNYSSELNVNALLLGDSALYLCASGAGPAWMRGYTFGSGTRLTVV.